Listed below are T cell receptor beta chains from one sample, sequenced in a study of blood T cell repertoires in COVID-19. Using immunoSEQ multiplex PCR, the repertoire was profiled, and TCRdb retains in-frame clones only, with some absent. Of 45,000 to 50,000 clones listed, 80% to 90% were seen once; the top ten hold about 2.8%. The sequencing sample was made of peripheral blood. The receptor set was obtained from a woman over 75 with COVID-19, enrolled during active disease. The CDR3 runs from the conserved cysteine through the conserved F or W. The order of the fields is J gene, V gene, D gene, clone size, CDR3 DNA, CDR3 protein. The D gene is left open where the match is weak. A clone size is listed for some rows: how often the clone was seen (once, few, many), or a class if it is expanded.

j_call: TRBJ1-6; v_call: TRBV27; d_call: .; clone_size: .; cdr3_nt: TGTGCCAGCTCCCCTTCCAGGGGCTATAATTCACCCCTCCACTTT; cdr3_aa: CASSPSRGYNSPLHF
j_call: TRBJ1-1; v_call: TRBV3-1/TRBV3-2; d_call: .; clone_size: .; cdr3_nt: TGTGCCAGCAGCCAAGCCCGGAAAGGGGCGCTGAACACTGAAGCTTTCTTT; cdr3_aa: CASSQARKGALNTEAFF
j_call: TRBJ1-6; v_call: TRBV12-1; d_call: .; clone_size: .; cdr3_nt: TGTGCCAGCGGGCGGGGGGAAAGAGGGTCACCCCTCCACTTT; cdr3_aa: CASGRGERGSPLHF
j_call: TRBJ2-7; v_call: TRBV2; d_call: .; clone_size: .; cdr3_nt: TGTGCCAGCAGTGGAGGACTCCTCCTAACCTACGAGCAGTACTTC; cdr3_aa: CASSGGLLLTYEQYF
j_call: TRBJ2-1; v_call: TRBV24-1; d_call: .; clone_size: .; cdr3_nt: TGTGCCACCAGTGATATACGAGGTCAAAGCTCCTACAATGAGCAGTTCTTC; cdr3_aa: CATSDIRGQSSYNEQFF
j_call: TRBJ2-1; v_call: TRBV3-1/TRBV3-2; d_call: .; clone_size: once; cdr3_nt: TGTGCCAGCAGCCACGGGGGTTTCAATGAGCAGTTCTTC; cdr3_aa: CASSHGGFNEQFF
j_call: TRBJ1-3; v_call: TRBV28; d_call: TRBD1; clone_size: .; cdr3_nt: TGTGCCAGCACCCGGACCCGTGGACAGGACTCTGGAAACACCATATATTTT; cdr3_aa: CASTRTRGQDSGNTIYF
j_call: TRBJ2-7; v_call: TRBV6-5; d_call: TRBD2; clone_size: .; cdr3_nt: TGTGCCAGCAGGCAGACTAGCCGCTCCTACGAGCAGTACTTC; cdr3_aa: CASRQTSRSYEQYF
j_call: TRBJ1-4; v_call: TRBV4-2; d_call: .; clone_size: .; cdr3_nt: TGTGCCAGCAGCCGACAGGCCAGGAGGGAAAAACTGTTTTTT; cdr3_aa: CASSRQARREKLFF
j_call: TRBJ2-5; v_call: TRBV4-1; d_call: TRBD1; clone_size: .; cdr3_nt: TGCGCCAGCAGCCCGGGACAGGGGATAGGAGAGACCCAGTACTTC; cdr3_aa: CASSPGQGIGETQYF
j_call: TRBJ1-2; v_call: TRBV6-5; d_call: .; clone_size: .; cdr3_nt: TGTGCCAGCCGGGAAAAGGGAGTTTCAGCGGATGGCTACACCTTC; cdr3_aa: CASREKGVSADGYTF
j_call: TRBJ1-1; v_call: TRBV28; d_call: .; clone_size: few; cdr3_nt: TGTGCCAGCAGTCGCCGGGCCCCGGACAGTACTGAAGCTTTCTTT; cdr3_aa: CASSRRAPDSTEAFF
j_call: TRBJ1-2; v_call: TRBV6-1; d_call: .; clone_size: .; cdr3_nt: TGTGCCAGCAGTGAAGGAGGGTTCTATGGCTACACCTTC; cdr3_aa: CASSEGGFYGYTF
j_call: TRBJ1-2; v_call: TRBV7-9; d_call: .; clone_size: once; cdr3_nt: TGTGCCAGCAGCTTAGCGCGGGGCGGCTACACCTTC; cdr3_aa: CASSLARGGYTF
j_call: TRBJ1-5; v_call: TRBV7-2; d_call: .; clone_size: .; cdr3_nt: TGTGCCAGCAGCCACGACAGATATCAGCCCCAGCATTTT; cdr3_aa: CASSHDRYQPQHF
j_call: TRBJ1-4; v_call: TRBV4-2; d_call: .; clone_size: .; cdr3_nt: TGTGCCAGCAGCCTGAGACACGCAACTAATGAAAAACTGTTTTTT; cdr3_aa: CASSLRHATNEKLFF
j_call: TRBJ2-2; v_call: TRBV11-3; d_call: TRBD1; clone_size: .; cdr3_nt: TGTGCCAGCAGGCCGGGACAGCAAAACACCGGGGAGCTGTTTTTT; cdr3_aa: CASRPGQQNTGELFF
j_call: TRBJ1-5; v_call: TRBV12-3/TRBV12-4; d_call: .; clone_size: .; cdr3_nt: TGTGCCAGCAGTTTATTCCAGAATCAGCCCCAGCATTTT; cdr3_aa: CASSLFQNQPQHF
j_call: TRBJ2-7; v_call: TRBV28; d_call: .; clone_size: .; cdr3_nt: TGTGCCAGCCTTGGGTACCGGGACTCGCCCTACGAGCAGTACTTC; cdr3_aa: CASLGYRDSPYEQYF